The entry that follows covers one T cell receptor (beta chain) sequence. These data belong to a study of OX40 agonist ivuxolimab in advanced cancers. Germline CDR1 SGHAT, CDR2 FQNNGV. The CDR3 extends over 16 amino acids. The V and J ends lost 4 bases and 0 bases, in that order; junction bases with no gene match: 9. Sequencing used immunoSEQ multiplex PCR; TCRdb keeps in-frame clones, though not all of them. The table lists tens of thousands of clones, approximately 81% of them singletons, with 0.8% to 1% in the top ten. This specimen consisted of CD4+ or CD8+ T cells sorted from blood, obtained in a trial of the OX40 agonist ivuxolimab. The receptor was isolated from an adult with an advanced solid tumor such as melanoma, head and neck, liver or kidney cancer. The chain couples TRBV11-2 to TRBJ2-7; 7 bases are a match to TRBD1. The CDR3 is CASSSWDSSSSYEQYF. In DNA, the CDR3 is TGTGCCAGCAGCTCATGGGACAGTTCAAGCTCCTACGAGCAGTACTTC.